The entry that follows covers one T cell receptor beta chain sequence. Its target is not known. Vbeta (60) and Jbeta (13) primers were used in the PCR. This table comes from immunoSEQ multiplex PCR, and its TCRdb copy is limited to in-frame clones, with some not included. The data show roughly 120,000 clones, roughly four fifths seen once. This entry is derived from a study of cytomegalovirus exposure and HLA in healthy donors. As for the study in general: Roughly 80 million unique TCRs from HLA-typed donors made up an early data release.

Germline CDR1 is SEHNR and CDR2 is FQNEAQ (reference sequence). This CDR3 has 15 residues. Unmatched junction bases numbered 8, after V lost 0 bases and J lost 10 bases. Broader study findings: Further analysis, carried out later, found HLA-associated TCR beta chains more clonally expanded than equally common other chains. HLA alleles were associated with around 17,000 TCR beta sequences in a later analysis at 0.05 false discovery rate. It was reported that TCR beta sequences correctly inferred the HLA-A and HLA-B alleles for most subjects.

This receptor was taken from a young man in good health and CMV-seropositive. The chain combines TRBV7-9 with TRBJ2-2, with 7 bases identical to TRBD1. The sequencing sample was made of PBMCs. CDR3 residues: CASSLALSGGEELFF. The CDR3 region has the DNA TGTGCCAGCAGCTTAGCGCTCTCAGGGGGAGAGGAGCTGTTTTTT.